The clone carrying this T cell receptor beta chain appeared a few times. Antigen unknown. The data derive from a study of cytomegalovirus exposure and HLA in healthy donors. Every donor was a healthy person donating bone marrow. CDR1 and CDR2 (germline): MGHDK, SYGVNS. The CDR3 is made up of 14 amino acids. Trimming removed 0 bases from V and 2 bases from J, with 7 bases in between. The primer mix had 60 Vbeta and 13 Jbeta primers. Clones were read by immunoSEQ multiplex PCR, and TCRdb kept only the in-frame ones, dropping some. Counted here are 100,000 to 150,000 clones, 60% to 85% occurring once; the ten biggest clones make up around 1.9%. Broader study findings: Only CMV serostatus was available as immune exposure information. Among donors in an Asian-associated ancestry cluster, a later analysis reportedly found fewer N-insertions than the roughly 610-donor mean.

This TCR came from a middle-aged woman in good health and CMV-seronegative. The rearrangement joins TRBV25-1 to TRBJ2-5, with D perhaps matching TRBD2 (5 bases). The sample comprised PBMCs. The DNA for the CDR3 is TGTGCCAGCAGTGAATATCGGGGTCAAGAGACCCAGTACTTC. Its translation is CASSEYRGQETQYF. Filled out from reference TRBV25-1 and TRBJ2-5, the complete variable domain reads EADIYQTPRYLVIGTGKKITLECSQTMGHDKMYWYQQDPGMELHLIHYSYGVNSTEKGDLSSESTVSRIRTEHFPLTLESARPSHTSQYLCASSEYRGQETQYFGPGTRLLVL.